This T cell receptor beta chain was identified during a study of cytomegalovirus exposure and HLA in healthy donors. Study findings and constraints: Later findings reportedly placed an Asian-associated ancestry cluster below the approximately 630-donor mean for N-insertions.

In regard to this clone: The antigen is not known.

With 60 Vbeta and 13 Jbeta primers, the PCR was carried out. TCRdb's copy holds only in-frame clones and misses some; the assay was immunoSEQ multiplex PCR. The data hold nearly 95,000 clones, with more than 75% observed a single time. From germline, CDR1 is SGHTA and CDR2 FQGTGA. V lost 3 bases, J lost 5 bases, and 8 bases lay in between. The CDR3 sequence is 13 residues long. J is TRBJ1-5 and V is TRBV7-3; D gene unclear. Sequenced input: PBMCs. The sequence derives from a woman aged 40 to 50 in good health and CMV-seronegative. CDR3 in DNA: TGTGCCAGCAGCTTGGGGAGGGATCAGCCCCAGCATTTT. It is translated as CASSLGRDQPQHF.